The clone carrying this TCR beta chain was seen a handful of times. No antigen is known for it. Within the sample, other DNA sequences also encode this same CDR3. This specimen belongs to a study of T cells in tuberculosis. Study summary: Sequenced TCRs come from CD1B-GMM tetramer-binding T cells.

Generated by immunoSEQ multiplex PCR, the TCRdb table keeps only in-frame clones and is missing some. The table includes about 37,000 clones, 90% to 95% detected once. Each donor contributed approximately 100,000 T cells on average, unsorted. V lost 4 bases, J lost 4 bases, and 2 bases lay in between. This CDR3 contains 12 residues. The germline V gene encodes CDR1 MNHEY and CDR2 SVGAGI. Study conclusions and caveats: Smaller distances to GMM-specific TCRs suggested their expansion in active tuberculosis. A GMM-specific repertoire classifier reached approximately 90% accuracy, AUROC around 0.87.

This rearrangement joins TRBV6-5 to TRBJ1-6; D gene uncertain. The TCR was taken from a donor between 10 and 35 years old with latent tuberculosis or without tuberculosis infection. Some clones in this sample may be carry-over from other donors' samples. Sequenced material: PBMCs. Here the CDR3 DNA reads TGTGCCAGCAGTTCGTATAATTCACCCCTCCACTTT. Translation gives CASSSYNSPLHF.